This T cell receptor beta chain was retrieved from a study of cytomegalovirus exposure and HLA in healthy donors. The overall study: Unique TCR beta sequences numbering some 110 million came from about 179 million T cells in an earlier analysis. Study-level findings and limits: A missense variant in DCLRE1C was later tied to TCR beta V- and J-gene trimming. TRBV6-2, TRBV6-3 and other indistinguishable V segments were excluded.

The CDR3 consists of 14 residues. Trimming shortened V by 0 bases and J by 4 bases, and 8 bases separated the two germline ends. CDR1 ENHRY and CDR2 SYGVKD come from the germline V gene. This clone was recorded a few times. Its antigen is still unknown. The PCR had 60 Vbeta and 13 Jbeta primers. Only in-frame clones appear in the TCRdb table, and some are missing; sequencing was by immunoSEQ multiplex PCR. The sample consists of 100,000 to 150,000 clones, around 72% of them appearing once. The sequencing input was PBMCs. This TCR derives from a woman in her fifties or sixties in good health and CMV-seropositive. The chain uses TRBV10-3 and TRBJ2-3, with a possible D match to TRBD1 (5 bases). This chain's CDR3 is CAISESGRADTQYF. The CDR3 DNA is TGTGCCATCAGTGAGTCCGGCAGGGCAGATACGCAGTATTTT.